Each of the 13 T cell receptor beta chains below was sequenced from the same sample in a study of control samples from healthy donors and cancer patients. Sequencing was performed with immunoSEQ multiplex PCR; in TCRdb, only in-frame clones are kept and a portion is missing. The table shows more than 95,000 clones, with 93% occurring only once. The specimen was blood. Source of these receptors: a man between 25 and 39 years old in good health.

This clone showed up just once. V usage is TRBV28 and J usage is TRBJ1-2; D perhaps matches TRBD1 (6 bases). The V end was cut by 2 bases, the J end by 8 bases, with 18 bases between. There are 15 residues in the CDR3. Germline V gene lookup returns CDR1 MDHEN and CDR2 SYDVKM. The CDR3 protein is CASSLRSGLGGGYTF. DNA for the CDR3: TGTGCCAGCAGTTTAAGGTCCGGCCTTGGGGGCGGCTACACCTTC.

The CDR3 protein is CASSQGQGARGNYGYTF. The CDR3 coding sequence is TGCGCCAGCAGCCAGGGACAGGGGGCGAGGGGTAACTATGGCTACACCTTC. J is TRBJ1-2 and V is TRBV4-1; 12 nucleotides agree with TRBD1. The CDR3 has 17 amino acids. Germline V CDR1 and CDR2: MGHRA, YSYEKL. V trimming: 3 bases; J trimming: 1 base; junction bases outside the gene matches: 6.

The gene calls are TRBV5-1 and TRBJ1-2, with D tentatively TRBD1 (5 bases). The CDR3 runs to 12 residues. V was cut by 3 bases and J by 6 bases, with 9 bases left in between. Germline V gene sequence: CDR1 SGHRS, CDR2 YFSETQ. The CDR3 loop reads CASSSRGDGYTF. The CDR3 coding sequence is TGCGCCAGCAGCTCCCGGGGGGATGGCTACACCTTC.

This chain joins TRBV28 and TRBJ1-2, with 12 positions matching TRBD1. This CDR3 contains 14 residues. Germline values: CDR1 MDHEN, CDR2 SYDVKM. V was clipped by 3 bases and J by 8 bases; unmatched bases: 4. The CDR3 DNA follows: TGTGCCAGCAGTTTGGGACAGGGGGCGAGGGGCTACACCTTC. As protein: CASSLGQGARGYTF.

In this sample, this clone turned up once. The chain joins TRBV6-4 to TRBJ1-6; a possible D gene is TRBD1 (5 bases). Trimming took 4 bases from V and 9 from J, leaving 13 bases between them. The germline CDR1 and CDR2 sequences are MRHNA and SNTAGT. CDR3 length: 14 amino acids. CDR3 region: CASSGDSGSSPLHF. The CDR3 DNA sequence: TGTGCCAGCAGTGGGGATTCAGGGAGTTCACCCCTCCACTTT.

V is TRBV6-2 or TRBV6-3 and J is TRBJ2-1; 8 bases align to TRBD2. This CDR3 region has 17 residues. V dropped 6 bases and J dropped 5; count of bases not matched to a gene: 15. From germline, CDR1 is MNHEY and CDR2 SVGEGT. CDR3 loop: CASSPFGGGLVHNEQFF. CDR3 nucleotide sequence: TGTGCCAGCAGCCCTTTCGGGGGGGGACTTGTCCACAATGAGCAGTTCTTC.

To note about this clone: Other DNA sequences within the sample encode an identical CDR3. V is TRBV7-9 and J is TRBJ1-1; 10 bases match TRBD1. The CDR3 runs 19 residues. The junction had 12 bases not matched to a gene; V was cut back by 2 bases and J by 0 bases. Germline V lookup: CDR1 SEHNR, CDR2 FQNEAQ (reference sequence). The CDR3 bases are TGTGCCAGCAGCTTATTTCGCGACAGGGGGCGCGGAATGAACACTGAAGCTTTCTTT. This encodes CASSLFRDRGRGMNTEAFF.

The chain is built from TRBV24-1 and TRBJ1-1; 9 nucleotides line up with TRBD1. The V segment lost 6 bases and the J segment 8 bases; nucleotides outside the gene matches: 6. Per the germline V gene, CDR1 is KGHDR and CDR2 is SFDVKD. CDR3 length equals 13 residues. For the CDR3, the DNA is TGTGCCACCAGTTCGGGACAGGGTGGAGAAGCTTTCTTT. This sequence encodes CATSSGQGGEAFF.

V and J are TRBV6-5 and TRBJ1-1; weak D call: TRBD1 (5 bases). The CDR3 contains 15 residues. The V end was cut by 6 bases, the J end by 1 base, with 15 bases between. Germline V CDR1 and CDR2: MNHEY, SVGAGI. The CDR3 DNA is TGTGCCAGCAGGAAAGACCAGGGAAAGAACACTGAAGCTTTCTTT. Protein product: CASRKDQGKNTEAFF.

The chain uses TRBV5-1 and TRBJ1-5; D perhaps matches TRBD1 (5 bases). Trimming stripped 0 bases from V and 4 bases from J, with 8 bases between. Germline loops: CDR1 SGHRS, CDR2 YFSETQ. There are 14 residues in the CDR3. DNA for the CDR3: TGCGCCAGCAGCTTGGAGGGGCCTAATCAGCCCCAGCATTTT. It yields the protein CASSLEGPNQPQHF.

Here the CDR3 reads CASSPLLAGGPYEQYV. The CDR3 DNA reads TGTGCCAGCAGTCCGCTTCTAGCGGGGGGGCCCTACGAGCAGTACGTC. The chain links TRBV27 to TRBJ2-7, with 12 bases that match TRBD2. The CDR3 sequence is 16 residues long. CDR1 MNHEY and CDR2 SMNVEV come from the germline V gene (reference sequence). After removal of 5 bases from V and 2 bases from J, the junction contained 7 bases not matched to a gene.

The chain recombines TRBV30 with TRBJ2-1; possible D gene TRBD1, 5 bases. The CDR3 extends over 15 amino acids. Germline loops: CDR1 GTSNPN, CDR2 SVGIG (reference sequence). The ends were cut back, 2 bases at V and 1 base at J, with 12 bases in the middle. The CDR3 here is CAWSRRGPSYNEQFF. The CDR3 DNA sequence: TGTGCCTGGAGTCGTAGGGGCCCGTCCTACAATGAGCAGTTCTTC.

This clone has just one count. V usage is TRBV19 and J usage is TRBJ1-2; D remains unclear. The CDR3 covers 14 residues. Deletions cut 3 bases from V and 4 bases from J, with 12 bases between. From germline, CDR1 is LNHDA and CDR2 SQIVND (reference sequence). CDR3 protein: CASSIGAAGYGYTF. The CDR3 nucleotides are TGTGCCAGTAGTATTGGAGCCGCAGGCTATGGCTACACCTTC.